This paragraph reports one T cell receptor beta chain. Its antigen remains unknown. These data originate in a study of memory CD4+ T cells and cytomegalovirus serostatus. Study-level information: Healthy Belgian adult donors included under ten CMV-positive and some 24 CMV-negative people.

Libraries were prepared by immunoSEQ multiplex PCR; TCRdb keeps only in-frame clonotypes and omits some of them. The sample holds 28,000 or so clones, about 70% seen once. The study's findings and limits: Median bootstrapped AUC for CMV status was about 0.96 originally, approximately 0.91 US-trained. The CMV-associated TCR signature appears largely within the CD4+ memory repertoire.

CDR1 and CDR2 (germline): LGHNA, YNFKEQ. The CDR3 spans 18 residues. V lost 0 bases and J 6 bases, leaving 18 bases between the germline ends. The sort gate was single viable CD3+CD4+CD8-CD45RO+ cells for memory CD4+ T cells. Total CD4+ T cells were enriched by CD4 positive selection. This receptor was taken from an adult in good health and CMV-seronegative. J is TRBJ1-6 and V is TRBV4-2; TRBD1 is a possible D gene (6 bases). The sequencing input was memory CD4+ T cells from blood. CDR3 in DNA: TGTGCCAGCAGCCAAGAGGGGGGGGCAGGGCCCCCTAATTCACCCCTCCACTTT. It codes for CASSQEGGAGPPNSPLHF.